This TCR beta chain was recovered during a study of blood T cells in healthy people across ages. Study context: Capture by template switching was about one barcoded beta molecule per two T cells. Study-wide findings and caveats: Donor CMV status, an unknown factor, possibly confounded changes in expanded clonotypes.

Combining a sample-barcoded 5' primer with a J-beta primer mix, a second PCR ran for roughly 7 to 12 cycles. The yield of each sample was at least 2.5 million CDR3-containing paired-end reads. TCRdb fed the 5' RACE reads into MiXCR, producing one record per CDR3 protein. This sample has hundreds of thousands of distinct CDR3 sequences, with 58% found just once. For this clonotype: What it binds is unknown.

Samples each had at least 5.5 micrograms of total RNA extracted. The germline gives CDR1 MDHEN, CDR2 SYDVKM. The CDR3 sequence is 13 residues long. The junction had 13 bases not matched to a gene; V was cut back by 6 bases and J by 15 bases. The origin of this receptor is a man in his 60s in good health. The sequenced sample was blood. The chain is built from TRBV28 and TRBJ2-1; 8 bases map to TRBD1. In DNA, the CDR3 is TGTGCCAGCAGCCCCCAGGACAGGGTCGATCGGTTCTTC. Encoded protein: CASSPQDRVDRFF.